A single sample gave rise to the 11 T cell receptor beta chains below, sequenced in a study of cytomegalovirus exposure and HLA in healthy donors. In the PCR, 60 Vbeta and 13 Jbeta primers were used. Profiling relied on immunoSEQ multiplex PCR, and the TCRdb table lists in-frame clones only, not all of them. Counted here are 150,000 to 200,000 clones, about 85% occurring once; the ten biggest clones make up more than 1.5%. Sequencing input: PBMCs. The receptor set was obtained from a man aged 18-30 years in good health and CMV-seronegative.

This clone was found a few times. The chain has TRBV30 and TRBJ1-2; D uncertain. Germline CDR1 and CDR2: GTSNPN and SVGIG (reference sequence). The CDR3 totals 13 residues. The V end lost 0 bases, the J end lost 2 bases, and 7 bases lay between the germline ends. The CDR3 reads CAWSVSTNYGYTF. For the CDR3, the DNA is TGTGCCTGGAGTGTATCCACAAACTATGGCTACACCTTC.

J is TRBJ1-3 and V is TRBV5-1; D may be TRBD1 (5 bases). The CDR3 loop spans 15 amino acids. Trimming stripped 0 bases from V and 3 bases from J, with 10 bases between. From germline, CDR1 is SGHRS and CDR2 YFSETQ. The CDR3: CASSLGDGGGNTIYF. The CDR3 DNA follows: TGCGCCAGCAGCTTGGGAGACGGGGGTGGAAACACCATATATTTT.

This chain joins TRBV28 and TRBJ2-5; 10 nucleotides align to TRBD1. The germline CDR1 and CDR2 sequences are MDHEN and SYDVKM. The junction had 8 bases not matched to a gene; V was cut back by 2 bases and J by 5 bases. This CDR3 comprises 16 residues. The CDR3 sequence is CASSLEGTGARETQYF. CDR3 in DNA: TGTGCCAGCAGTTTAGAAGGGACAGGGGCGAGGGAGACCCAGTACTTC.

This sequence joins TRBV30 and TRBJ2-1, with a weak D call TRBD2 (7 bases). Trimming left V 3 bases short and J 7 bases short, with 19 bases between. Germline V gene lookup returns CDR1 GTSNPN and CDR2 SVGIG (reference sequence). The CDR3 extends over 15 amino acids. As DNA, the CDR3 is TGTGCCTGGAGCGAAGGGGGGGCCTGGGGGAATGAGCAGTTCTTC. Protein: CAWSEGGAWGNEQFF.

This chain uses TRBV27 with TRBJ2-7; the match to TRBD1 covers 7 bases. This CDR3 is 18 amino acids long. Trimming removed 0 bases from V and 2 bases from J; junction bases left unmatched: 13. Germline lookup yields CDR1 MNHEY and CDR2 SMNVEV (reference sequence). The CDR3 sequence is CASSLSPLGQSFTYEQYF. Here the CDR3 DNA reads TGTGCCAGCAGTTTATCTCCCTTGGGACAGTCTTTTACCTACGAGCAGTACTTC.

This clone was seen a few times. The V and J genes are TRBV4-1 and TRBJ1-4, with 10 positions matching TRBD1. CDR1 and CDR2 from the germline V gene are MGHRA and YSYEKL. The CDR3 totals 15 residues. V was pared by 4 bases and J by 5 bases, with 4 bases of the junction left unmatched. Here the CDR3 DNA reads TGCGCCAGCAGCCCACTGGACAGGGGGAATGAAAAACTGTTTTTT. This codes for CASSPLDRGNEKLFF.

The chain is built from TRBV5-6 and TRBJ1-2; D is perhaps TRBD1 (6 bases). V was shortened by 4 bases and J by 5 bases, with 15 bases between the two germline ends. The CDR3 length is 14 residues. CDR1 and CDR2 from the germline V gene are SGHDT and YYEEEE. The CDR3 DNA sequence: TGTGCCAGCAGCAAGGGGACACTTCCTTATGGCTACACCTTC. This encodes CASSKGTLPYGYTF.

This rearrangement joins TRBV4-1 to TRBJ2-7; 8 bases agree with TRBD2. J lost 0 bases, V lost 3 bases, and 13 bases had no gene match. The CDR3 is 18 amino acids. Per the germline V gene, CDR1 is MGHRA and CDR2 is YSYEKL. CDR3 amino acids: CASSQPPGGGRLSYEQYF. In nucleotides, the CDR3 is TGCGCCAGCAGCCAGCCCCCCGGGGGCGGGAGGCTCTCCTACGAGCAGTACTTC.

The chain uses TRBV5-1 and TRBJ1-2; 7 nucleotides agree with TRBD1. The CDR3 is 15 amino acids. Germline CDR1 and CDR2: SGHRS and YFSETQ. Trimming removed 0 bases from V and 8 bases from J; junction bases left unmatched: 10. The CDR3 spells CASSLGGTTGLGYTF. CDR3 in DNA: TGCGCCAGCAGCTTGGGGGGGACGACAGGGCTCGGCTACACCTTC. The whole variable domain, filled in from reference TRBV5-1 and TRBJ1-2, reads KAGVTQTPRYLIKTRGQQVTLSCSPISGHRSVSWYQQTPGQGLQFLFEYFSETQRNKGNFPGRFSGRQFSNSRSEMNVSTLELGDSALYLCASSLGGTTGLGYTFGSGTRLTVV.

The chain links TRBV10-3 to TRBJ2-3; TRBD1 matches at 9 bases. The CDR3 spans 14 residues. CDR1 is ENHRY and CDR2 is SYGVKD in the germline V gene. Germline trimming cut 10 bases from V and 4 bases from J; bases unmatched to any gene: 9. As DNA, the CDR3 is TGTGCCACCTCCCCCGGGACAGGGTCAGATACGCAGTATTTT. Protein product: CATSPGTGSDTQYF.

The chain links TRBV6-6 to TRBJ2-1; 9 bases fit TRBD2. V gave up 2 bases and J gave up 7 bases; unmatched junction bases: 9. The CDR3 has 16 residues. Germline lookup yields CDR1 MNHNY and CDR2 SVGAGI (reference sequence). CDR3 DNA: TGTGCCAGCAGTTACGGGGGGGCGGGGGGGAGAAATGAGCAGTTCTTC. Protein: CASSYGGAGGRNEQFF.